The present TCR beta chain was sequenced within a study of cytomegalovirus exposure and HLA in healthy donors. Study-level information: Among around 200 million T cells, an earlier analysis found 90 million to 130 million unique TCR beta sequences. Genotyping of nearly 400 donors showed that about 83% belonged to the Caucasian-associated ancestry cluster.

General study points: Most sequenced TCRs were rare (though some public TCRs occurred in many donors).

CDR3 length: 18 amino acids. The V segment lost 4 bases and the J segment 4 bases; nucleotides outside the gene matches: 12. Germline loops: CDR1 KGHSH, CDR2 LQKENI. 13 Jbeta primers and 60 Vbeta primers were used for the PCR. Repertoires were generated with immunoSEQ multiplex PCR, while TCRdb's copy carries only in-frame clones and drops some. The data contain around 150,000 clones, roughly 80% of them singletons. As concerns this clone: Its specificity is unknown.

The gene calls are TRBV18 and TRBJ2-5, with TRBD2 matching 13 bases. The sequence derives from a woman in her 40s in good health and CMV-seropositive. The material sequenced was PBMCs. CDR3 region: CASSRRSGLAGIGETQYF. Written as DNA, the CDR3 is TGTGCCAGCTCACGTCGCTCGGGACTAGCGGGAATCGGAGAGACCCAGTACTTC. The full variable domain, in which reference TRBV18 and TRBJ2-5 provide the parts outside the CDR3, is NAGVMQNPRHLVRRRGQEARLRCSPMKGHSHVYWYRQLPEEGLKFMVYLQKENIIDESGMPKERFSAEFPKEGPSILRIQQVVRGDSAAYFCASSRRSGLAGIGETQYFGPGTRLLVL.